One sample yielded the 27 T cell receptor beta chains listed below, sequenced in a study of blood T cell repertoires in COVID-19. Libraries were prepared by immunoSEQ multiplex PCR; TCRdb keeps only in-frame clonotypes and omits some of them. This sample has about 360,000 clones, with 88% found just once. Sequenced: PBMCs or T cells enriched from blood (not recorded which). The origin of the receptors is a woman aged 40 to 50 with acute COVID-19.

V is TRBV30 and J is TRBJ1-2; D may be TRBD1 (5 bases). From germline, CDR1 is GTSNPN and CDR2 SVGIG (reference sequence). V shed 8 bases and J shed 8 bases, with 21 bases lying between them. The CDR3 consists of 13 residues. The CDR3 DNA reads as TGTGCCGGGTGGGGCGAGTTCGCGGAGGGCTACACCTTC. Protein sequence: CAGWGEFAEGYTF.

The V gene is TRBV7-9, the J gene TRBJ1-2; D ambiguous. Germline CDR1 reads SEHNR; CDR2 reads FQNEAQ (reference sequence). Trimming removed 5 bases at V and 4 bases at J, with 5 bases between. The CDR3 spans 11 residues. The DNA of the CDR3 is TGTGCCAGCAGCGAGTTCTATGGCTACACCTTC. Encoded protein: CASSEFYGYTF.

The chain has TRBV19 and TRBJ2-1, with D possibly matching TRBD1 (5 bases). The V gene's germline CDR1 is LNHDA and CDR2 SQIVND (reference sequence). V lost 6 bases, J lost 6 bases, and 15 bases lay in between. This CDR3 is 14 amino acids long. Written as DNA, the CDR3 is TGTGCCAGTAGCCCGCAGGGAAGTAGCAATGAGCAGTTCTTC. This encodes CASSPQGSSNEQFF.

The chain couples TRBV11-2 to TRBJ1-1, with D hard to call. The V and J ends lost 7 bases and 5 bases respectively, with 11 bases between them. The germline gives CDR1 SGHAT, CDR2 FQNNGV. CDR3 length: 12 residues. The CDR3 nucleotides are TGTGCCAGCACCCCGGGTGGAACTGAAGCTTTCTTT. Its translation: CASTPGGTEAFF. Full variable domain (rest looked up from reference TRBV11-2 and TRBJ1-1): EAGVAQSPRYKIIEKRQSVAFWCNPISGHATLYWYQQILGQGPKLLIQFQNNGVVDDSQLPKDRFSAERLKGVDSTLKIQPAKLEDSAVYLCASTPGGTEAFFGQGTRLTVV.

This clone was seen a single time. The V and J genes are TRBV10-2 and TRBJ2-1; possible D gene TRBD2, 5 bases. From germline, CDR1 is WSHSY and CDR2 SAAADI. V shed 4 bases and J shed 8 bases, with 15 bases lying between them. The CDR3 consists of 14 residues. The chain's CDR3 is CASSGSQRVDEQFF. In DNA, the CDR3 is TGCGCCAGCAGTGGTTCTCAGAGGGTCGATGAGCAGTTCTTC.

This clone was seen only a few times. The V call is TRBV20-1, the J call TRBJ2-5, with 9 bases that match TRBD2. The germline gives CDR1 DFQATT, CDR2 SNEGSKA (reference sequence). CDR3 length: 15 amino acids. With V trimmed by 3 bases and J by 2 bases, 7 bases remained unmatched. CDR3 bases: TGCAGTGCTAGTCTGCCTAGCGGGGCACAAGAGACCCAGTACTTC. The encoded protein is CSASLPSGAQETQYF.

The chain recombines TRBV9 with TRBJ2-2; D may be TRBD1 (6 bases). This CDR3 is 17 amino acids long. Per the germline V gene, CDR1 is SGDLS and CDR2 is YYNGEE. V lost 4 bases, J lost 4 bases, and 20 bases lay in between. CDR3 amino acids: CASSQNAGTQITGELFF. As DNA, the CDR3 is TGTGCCAGCAGCCAGAATGCCGGGACACAAATCACCGGGGAGCTGTTTTTT.

The chain joins TRBV11-2 to TRBJ1-2; weak D call: TRBD1 (5 bases). Germline assignment: CDR1 SGHAT and CDR2 FQNNGV. Trimming shortened V by 4 bases and J by 0 bases, and 24 bases separated the two germline ends. The CDR3 extends over 19 amino acids. CDR3 protein: CASSSPGRRSSWSNYGYTF. As DNA, the CDR3 is TGTGCCAGCAGCTCTCCAGGGAGGAGATCCTCATGGTCTAACTATGGCTACACCTTC.

A word on this clone: This same CDR3 is encoded by further DNA sequences in the sample. This sequence joins TRBV5-1 and TRBJ2-1; 8 nucleotides line up with TRBD1. Per the germline V gene, CDR1 is SGHRS and CDR2 is YFSETQ. Trimming cost V 5 bases and J 0 bases; bases outside gene matches: 4. The CDR3 extends over 15 amino acids. The DNA for the CDR3 is TGCGCCAGCAGTCAAGGACAGGGCTCCTACAATGAGCAGTTCTTC. It yields the protein CASSQGQGSYNEQFF.

The J gene is TRBJ1-5, the V gene TRBV5-4, with 11 bases fitting TRBD1. Unmatched junction bases numbered 7, after V lost 4 bases and J lost 1 base. The CDR3 is 17 residues long. Germline V lookup: CDR1 SGHNT, CDR2 YYREEE (reference sequence). CDR3 loop: CASSHGTGGKSNQPQHF. Written as DNA, the CDR3 is TGTGCCAGCAGCCACGGGACAGGGGGTAAAAGCAATCAGCCCCAGCATTTT.

J is TRBJ2-7 and V is TRBV5-1; 7 bases are a match to TRBD1. The V and J ends lost 0 bases and 1 base, in that order; junction bases with no gene match: 4. This CDR3 contains 15 residues. Germline CDR1 SGHRS, CDR2 YFSETQ. CDR3 sequence reads: CASSLGQGVSYEQYF. For the CDR3, the DNA is TGCGCCAGCAGCTTGGGCCAGGGGGTATCCTACGAGCAGTACTTC.

The chain carries TRBV19 and TRBJ2-2; TRBD2 matches at 7 bases. CDR1 is LNHDA and CDR2 is SQIVND in the germline V gene (reference sequence). The CDR3 has 15 residues. After removal of 5 bases from V and 3 bases from J, the junction contained 6 bases not matched to a gene. This CDR3 reads CASSESGAYTGELFF. The CDR3 nucleotides read TGTGCCAGTAGTGAAAGCGGGGCCTACACCGGGGAGCTGTTTTTT. Variable domain in full (rest from reference TRBV19 and TRBJ2-2): DGGITQSPKYLFRKEGQNVTLSCEQNLNHDAMYWYRQDPGQGLRLIYYSQIVNDFQKGDIAEGYSVSREKKESFPLTVTSAQKNPTAFYLCASSESGAYTGELFFGEGSRLTVL.

The chain combines TRBV19 with TRBJ1-3; possible D gene TRBD1, 6 bases. V lost 3 bases and J 8 bases, leaving 14 bases between the germline ends. There are 14 residues in the CDR3. Germline CDR1 reads LNHDA; CDR2 reads SQIVND (reference sequence). Here the CDR3 reads CASSIRGSGDTIYF. The CDR3 nucleotides are TGTGCCAGTAGTATCAGGGGCTCCGGGGACACCATATATTTT.

This sequence joins TRBV12-3 or TRBV12-4 and TRBJ1-1; D gene unclear. Trimming cost V 3 bases and J 0 bases, with 5 bases left between them. CDR3 length equals 13 residues. The CDR3 DNA reads as TGTGCCAGCAGTTTTTTCATGAACACTGAAGCTTTCTTT. Protein: CASSFFMNTEAFF.

This chain links TRBV30 with TRBJ2-2; a possible D gene is TRBD2 (5 bases). The CDR3 runs 14 residues. Germline V gene lookup returns CDR1 GTSNPN and CDR2 SVGIG (reference sequence). The V gene lost 2 bases and the J gene lost 3 bases, with 10 bases spanning the gap. In DNA form, the CDR3 reads TGTGCCTGGAGTCCCGGGATTCACACCGGGGAGCTGTTTTTT. Its protein is CAWSPGIHTGELFF.

The J gene is TRBJ1-2, the V gene TRBV10-3; D is uncertain. Deletions cut 3 bases from V and 7 bases from J, with 12 bases between. Germline V gene sequence: CDR1 ENHRY, CDR2 SYGVKD. This CDR3 has 13 amino acids. DNA for the CDR3: TGTGCCATCAGTGAATCCGGGGAGGGTGGCTACACCTTC. This sequence encodes CAISESGEGGYTF.

This chain links TRBV2 with TRBJ2-1, with 12 bases lining up with TRBD2. This CDR3 has 15 amino acids. V lost 4 bases and J lost 7; bases outside the gene matches: 5. CDR1 is SNHLY, CDR2 FYNNEI, per germline. CDR3 amino acids: CASSASGGAWNEQFF. The DNA of the CDR3 is TGTGCCAGCAGTGCTAGCGGGGGGGCTTGGAATGAGCAGTTCTTC.

The V and J genes are TRBV10-3 and TRBJ1-2; 9 nucleotides agree with TRBD1. V shed 6 bases and J 1 base; nucleotides not matched to a gene: 3. Germline lookup yields CDR1 ENHRY and CDR2 SYGVKD. The CDR3 has 14 residues. The DNA of the CDR3 is TGTGCCATCAGCCCGGGACAGGGTAACTATGGCTACACCTTC. This translates into CAISPGQGNYGYTF.

This chain connects TRBV15 to TRBJ1-2, with a possible D match to TRBD1 (6 bases). Germline V gene data show CDR1 as LNHNV and CDR2 as YYDKDF (reference sequence). The CDR3 sequence is 12 residues long. Trimming cost V 1 base and J 7 bases, with 7 bases left between them. The chain's CDR3 is CATSRGQVGYTF. In nucleotides, the CDR3 is TGTGCCACCAGCAGAGGACAGGTTGGCTACACCTTC.

There are a few counts of this clone. The gene calls are TRBV18 and TRBJ1-1, with D possibly being TRBD1 (5 bases). V was pared by 1 base and J by 10 bases, with 13 bases between. This CDR3 comprises 13 residues. Germline values: CDR1 KGHSH, CDR2 LQKENI. This CDR3 is CASSPQGRLGAFF. As DNA, the CDR3 is TGTGCCAGCTCACCACAGGGGAGGTTAGGAGCTTTCTTT.

The CDR3 coding sequence is TGTGCCAGTACCGGGACAGGGGACTATGGCTACACCTTC. This codes for CASTGTGDYGYTF. This chain uses TRBV12-3 or TRBV12-4 with TRBJ1-2; 10 bases are shared with TRBD1. The length of the CDR3 is 13 residues. J was trimmed by 3 bases and V by 9 bases; bases with no gene match: 4.

This clone was recorded a few times. J is TRBJ2-5 and V is TRBV6-2 or TRBV6-3; tentatively, D is TRBD1 (6 bases). There are 14 residues in the CDR3. The V gene lost 5 bases and the J gene lost 9 bases, with 19 bases spanning the gap. Germline CDR1 MNHEY, CDR2 SVGEGT. The CDR3 sequence: CASSIRTVPRAQYF. CDR3 nucleotides: TGTGCCAGCAGTATCCGGACAGTACCTAGGGCCCAGTACTTC.

CDR3 protein: CASSLFPTATNEKLFF. CDR3 DNA: TGCGCCAGCAGCTTGTTCCCAACTGCAACTAATGAAAAACTGTTTTTT. V and J are TRBV5-1 and TRBJ1-4; D gene unclear. Germline CDR1 is SGHRS and CDR2 is YFSETQ. Trimming stripped 1 base from V and 0 bases from J, with 10 bases between. The CDR3 spans 16 residues.

CDR3 DNA sequence: TGTGCCAGTAGTCAACCCGCGGGGGGCACAGATACGCAGTATTTT. It yields the protein CASSQPAGGTDTQYF. V usage is TRBV19 and J usage is TRBJ2-3; TRBD2 matches at 7 bases. The CDR3 extends over 15 amino acids. Germline-derived CDR1 and CDR2 are LNHDA and SQIVND (reference sequence). The ends lost 5 bases at V and 1 base at J; junction bases unmatched: 6.

The chain is built from TRBV3-1 (or the pseudogene TRBV3-2) and TRBJ1-2, with 7 bases lining up with TRBD1. This CDR3 has 15 amino acids. V trimming: 0 bases; J trimming: 2 bases; junction bases outside the gene matches: 3. Germline CDR1 and CDR2: LGHDT and YNNKEL (reference sequence). The CDR3 region is CASSQERGRNYGYTF. The CDR3 nucleotides are TGTGCCAGCAGCCAAGAAAGGGGGCGCAACTATGGCTACACCTTC.

The V gene is TRBV3-1 (or the pseudogene TRBV3-2), the J gene TRBJ2-1; D remains ambiguous. CDR1 and CDR2 (germline): LGHDT, YNNKEL (reference sequence). This CDR3 is 11 amino acids long. Trimming pared 5 bases from V and 3 bases from J, leaving 2 bases between. The CDR3 region has the DNA TGTGCCAGCAGCTACTACAATGAGCAGTTCTTC. It translates to CASSYYNEQFF.

The chain carries TRBV7-8 and TRBJ1-5; no clear D. CDR3 size: 13 residues. Deletions cut 5 bases from V and 4 bases from J, with 9 bases between. Germline V lookup: CDR1 SGHVS, CDR2 FQNEAQ. The CDR3 protein is CASSPTENQPQHF. The CDR3 bases are TGTGCCAGCAGCCCCACCGAGAATCAGCCCCAGCATTTT.